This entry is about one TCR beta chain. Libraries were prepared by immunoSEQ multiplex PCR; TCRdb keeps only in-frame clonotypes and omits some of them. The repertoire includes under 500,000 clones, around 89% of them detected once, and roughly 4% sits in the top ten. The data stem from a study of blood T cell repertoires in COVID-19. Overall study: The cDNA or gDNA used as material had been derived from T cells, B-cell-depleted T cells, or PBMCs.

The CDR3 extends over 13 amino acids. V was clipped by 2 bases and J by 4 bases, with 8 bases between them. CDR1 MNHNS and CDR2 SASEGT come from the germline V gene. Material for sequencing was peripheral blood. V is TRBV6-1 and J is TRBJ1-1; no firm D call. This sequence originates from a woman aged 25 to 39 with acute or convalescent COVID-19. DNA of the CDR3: TGTGCCAGCAGTGAATCGGAGGGCACTGAAGCTTTCTTT. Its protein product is CASSESEGTEAFF.